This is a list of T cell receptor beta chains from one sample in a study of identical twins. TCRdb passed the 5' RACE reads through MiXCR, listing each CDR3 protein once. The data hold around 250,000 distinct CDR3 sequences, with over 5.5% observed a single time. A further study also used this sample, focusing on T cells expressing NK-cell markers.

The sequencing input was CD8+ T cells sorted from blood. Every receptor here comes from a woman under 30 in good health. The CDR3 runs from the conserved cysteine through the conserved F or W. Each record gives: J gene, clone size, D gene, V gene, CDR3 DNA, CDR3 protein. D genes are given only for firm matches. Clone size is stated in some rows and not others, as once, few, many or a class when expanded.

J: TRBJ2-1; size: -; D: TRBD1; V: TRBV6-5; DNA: TGTGCCAGCAGTTACTCGACAGGGCCGTACAATGAGCAGTTCTTC; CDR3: CASSYSTGPYNEQFF
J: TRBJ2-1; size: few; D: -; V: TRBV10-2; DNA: TGCGCCAGCAGTGAGTCCAAGGAGGGGTTCGCCTACAATGAGCAGTTCTTC; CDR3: CASSESKEGFAYNEQFF
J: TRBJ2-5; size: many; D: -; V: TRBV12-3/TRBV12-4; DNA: TGTGCCAGCACCTGGGACTTGTACCAAGAGACCCAGTACTTC; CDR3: CASTWDLYQETQYF
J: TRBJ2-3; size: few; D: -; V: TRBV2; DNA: TGTGCCAGCAGCAAGGGGTTATTATCAGATACGCAGTATTTT; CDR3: CASSKGLLSDTQYF
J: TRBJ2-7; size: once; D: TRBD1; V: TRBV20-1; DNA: TGCAGTGCTAGAGGTAGGGACAGAGACTACGAGCAGTACTTC; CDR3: CSARGRDRDYEQYF
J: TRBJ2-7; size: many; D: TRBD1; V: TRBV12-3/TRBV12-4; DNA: TGTGCCAGCAGTCCCTGGACAGGGAGAGACGAGCAGTACTTC; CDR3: CASSPWTGRDEQYF
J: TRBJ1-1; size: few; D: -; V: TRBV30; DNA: TGTGCCTGGGATGAGGGGGGACCTTTCTTT; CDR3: CAWDEGGPFF
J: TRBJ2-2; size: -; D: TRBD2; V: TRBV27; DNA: TGTGCCAGCAGTTTGGCGGGGGGGCGCATTGTATCGGGGGAGCTGTTTTTT; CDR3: CASSLAGGRIVSGELFF
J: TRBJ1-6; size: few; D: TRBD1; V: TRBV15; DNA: TGTGCCACCAGCAGCGACAGGGGTTCACCCCTCCACTTT; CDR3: CATSSDRGSPLHF
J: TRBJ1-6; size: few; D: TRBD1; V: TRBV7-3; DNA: TGTGCCAGCAGCTTAACAGGGGGCGATTCACCCCTCCACTTT; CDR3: CASSLTGGDSPLHF
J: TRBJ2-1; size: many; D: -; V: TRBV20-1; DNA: TGCAGTGCTAGATACGTTGACAATGAGCAGTTCTTC; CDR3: CSARYVDNEQFF
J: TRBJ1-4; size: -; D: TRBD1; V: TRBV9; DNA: TGTGCCAGCACCCTAACAGGGGTAAGCTGGGAAAAACTGTTTTTT; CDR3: CASTLTGVSWEKLFF
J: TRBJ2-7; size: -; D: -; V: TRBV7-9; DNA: TGTGCCAGCAGCCCCGGGACTTCCCACGAGCAGTACTTC; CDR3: CASSPGTSHEQYF
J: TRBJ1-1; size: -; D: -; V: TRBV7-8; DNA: TGTGCCAGCATCACTGGGGGAAGCACTGAAGCTTTCTTT; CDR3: CASITGGSTEAFF
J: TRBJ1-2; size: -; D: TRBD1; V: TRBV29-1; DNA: TGCAGCGTTTCGGACAGGGCCGACGGCTACACCTTC; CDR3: CSVSDRADGYTF
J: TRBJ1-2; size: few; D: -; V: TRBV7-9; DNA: TGTGCCAGCAGCTGGACCCAGATGGGTGGCTACACCTTC; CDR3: CASSWTQMGGYTF
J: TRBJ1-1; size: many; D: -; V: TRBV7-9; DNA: TGTGCCAGCAGCTTACAAGGCGACACTGAAGCTTTCTTT; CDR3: CASSLQGDTEAFF
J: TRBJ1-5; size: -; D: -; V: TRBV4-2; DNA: TGTGCCAGCAGCCAAGACGGGAATAGCAATCAGCCCCAGCATTTT; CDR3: CASSQDGNSNQPQHF
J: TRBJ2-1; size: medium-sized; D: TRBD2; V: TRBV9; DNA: TGTGCCAGCAGCATAGCGGGGAATGAGCAGTTCTTC; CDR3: CASSIAGNEQFF
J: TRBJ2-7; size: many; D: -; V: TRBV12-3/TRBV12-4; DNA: TGTGCCAGCAGTTCTTCCAGGGTCGGCTACGAGCAGTACTTC; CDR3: CASSSSRVGYEQYF
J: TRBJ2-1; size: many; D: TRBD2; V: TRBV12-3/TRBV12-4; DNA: TGTGCCAGCAGCCCTTCTAATGGACTAGCGGGAGGTAATGAGCAGTTCTTC; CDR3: CASSPSNGLAGGNEQFF
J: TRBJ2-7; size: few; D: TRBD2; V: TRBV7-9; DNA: TGTGCCAGCAGGCCTAGCGGGACCTTCTACGAGCAGTACTTC; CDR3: CASRPSGTFYEQYF
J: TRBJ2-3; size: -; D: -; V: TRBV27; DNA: TGTGCCAGCAGTACCGCCGTGGGTACGCAGTATTTT; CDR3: CASSTAVGTQYF
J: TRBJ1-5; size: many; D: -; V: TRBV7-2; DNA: TGTGCCAGCAGCTTAGGGACAAATAGCAATCAGCCCCAGCATTTT; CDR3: CASSLGTNSNQPQHF
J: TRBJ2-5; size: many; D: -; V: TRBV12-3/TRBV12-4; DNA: TGTGCCAGCAGTCCAACCCGCCTAGGGGGGAAGACCCAGTACTTC; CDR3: CASSPTRLGGKTQYF
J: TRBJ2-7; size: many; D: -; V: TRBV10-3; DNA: TGTGCCATCAGTGCGGACAGTACCTACGAGCAGTACTTC; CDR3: CAISADSTYEQYF
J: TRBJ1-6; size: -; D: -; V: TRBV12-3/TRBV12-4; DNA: TGTGCCAGCTCTATAGGGGGTTCACCCCTCCACTTT; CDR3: CASSIGGSPLHF
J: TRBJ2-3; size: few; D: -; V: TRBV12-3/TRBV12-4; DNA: TGTGCCAGCAGTTTAGGAGCGGCAGATACGCATTATTTT; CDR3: CASSLGAADTHYF
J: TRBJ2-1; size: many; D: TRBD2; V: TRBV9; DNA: TGTGCCAGCAGCGATAGCGGGGGGGACTACAATGAGCAGTTCTTC; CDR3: CASSDSGGDYNEQFF
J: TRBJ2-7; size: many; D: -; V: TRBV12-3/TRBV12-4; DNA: TGTGCCAGCAGTTTAGATCATTACGAGCAGTACTTC; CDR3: CASSLDHYEQYF
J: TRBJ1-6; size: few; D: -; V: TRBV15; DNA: TGTGCCACCAGGTCGGATAGCTCCTATAATTCACCCCTCCACTTT; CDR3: CATRSDSSYNSPLHF
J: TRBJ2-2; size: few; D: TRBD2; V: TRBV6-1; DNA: TGTGCCAGCACCGGACTAGCGGGAGAGGGCACCGGGGAGCTGTTTTTT; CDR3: CASTGLAGEGTGELFF
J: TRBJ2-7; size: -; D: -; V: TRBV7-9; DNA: TGTGCCAGCAGCTTCGGCGATCCTGAGCAGTACTTC; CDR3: CASSFGDPEQYF
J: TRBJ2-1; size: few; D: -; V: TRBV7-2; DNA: TGTGCCAGCAGCTTAATGAGGGCTTGGACGTATCGACATGAGCAGTTCTTC; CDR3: CASSLMRAWTYRHEQFF
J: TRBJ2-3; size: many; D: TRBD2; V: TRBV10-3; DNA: TGTGCCCCGTTGCGGCGGGGGGGGAGCACAGATACGCAGTATTTT; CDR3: CAPLRRGGSTDTQYF
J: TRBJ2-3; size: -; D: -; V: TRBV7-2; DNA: TGTGCCAGCAGCTGGGGGGCGGGGGGCACAGATACGCAGTATTTT; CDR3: CASSWGAGGTDTQYF
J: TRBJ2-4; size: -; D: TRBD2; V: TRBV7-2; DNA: TGTGCCAGCAGCCCGACTAGCTTCGCCAAAAACATTCAGTACTTC; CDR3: CASSPTSFAKNIQYF
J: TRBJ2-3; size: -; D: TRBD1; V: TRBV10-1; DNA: TGCGCCAGCAGTCCCGGGACAGGGGTGTCAGATACGCAGTATTTT; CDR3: CASSPGTGVSDTQYF
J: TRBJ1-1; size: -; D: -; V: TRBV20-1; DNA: TGCAGTGCTAGAGGGGTTGGGGCTGAAGCTTTCTTT; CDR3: CSARGVGAEAFF
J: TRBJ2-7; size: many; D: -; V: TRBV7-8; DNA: TGTGCCAGCAAACTTTATCAGGGGCCAGCCTACGAGCAGTACTTC; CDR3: CASKLYQGPAYEQYF
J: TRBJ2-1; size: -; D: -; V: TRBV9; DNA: TGTGCCAGCAGCGTGGGTCCCGGGTGGAATGAGCAGTTCTTC; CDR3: CASSVGPGWNEQFF
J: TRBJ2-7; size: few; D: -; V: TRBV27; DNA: TGTGCCAGCAGTTTTCGGAAAGAGCAGTACTTC; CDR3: CASSFRKEQYF
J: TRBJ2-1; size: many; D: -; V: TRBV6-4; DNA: TGTGCCAGCAGTGACTCGTCGGGGGTCAATGAGCAGTTCTTC; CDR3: CASSDSSGVNEQFF
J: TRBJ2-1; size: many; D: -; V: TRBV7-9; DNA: TGTGCCAGCAGCTCGGAAATTGAGCAGTTCTTC; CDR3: CASSSEIEQFF